This TCR beta chain was observed in a study of T cell responses to AZD1222 COVID-19 vaccine. Deletions cut 1 base from V and 2 bases from J, with 20 bases between. The CDR3 has 18 amino acids. The germline V gene has CDR1 LNHDA and CDR2 SQIVND (reference sequence). The study's findings and limits: Donors were chiefly white British, with a greater number of females, and clonal diversity was perhaps underestimated. Spike-specific TCR breadth and depth went up after people got two AZD1222 doses. Repertoire sampling happened only post peak T cell response. The study identified only 6 or 7 AZD1222 recipients as seropositive at baseline.

A word on this clone: What it binds is unknown.

Method: immunoSEQ multiplex PCR; TCRdb's copy keeps in-frame clones and lacks some. The sample lists 80,000 to 95,000 clones; nearly 90% were seen once. The sample in question was peripheral blood, obtained on day 0 of MenACWY control vaccination. This sequence was found in an adult in good health. The chain employs TRBV19 and TRBJ1-1; D unclear. The CDR3 DNA reads TGTGCCAGTAGTATAGTCCCTTTTCCTTACGGTGGTAACACTGAAGCTTTCTTT. It specifies CASSIVPFPYGGNTEAFF.